A single sample is the source of the 9 T cell receptor beta chains below, sequenced in a study of T cell repertoires in cytomegalovirus infection. TCRdb re-called the reads through MiXCR, storing one row per CDR3 protein. Here the sample spans more than 500,000 distinct CDR3 sequences, approximately 16% being singletons. The sequencing input was CD8+ T cells from PBMCs. These receptors were obtained from a human donor in good health (CMV status not recorded). Some clones in this sample may be carry-over from other donors' samples.

The V gene is TRBV4-1, the J gene TRBJ2-1, with 7 nucleotides matching TRBD1. Unmatched junction bases numbered 2, after V lost 0 bases and J lost 9 bases. CDR1 and CDR2 from the germline V gene are MGHRA and YSYEKL. This CDR3 spans 13 amino acids. In DNA, the CDR3 is TGCGCCAGCAGCCAAGAGGCAGGGGGTGAGCAGTTCTTC. Translating it yields CASSQEAGGEQFF.

This clonotype was seen more than once but under ten times. The chain recombines TRBV27 with TRBJ2-4; TRBD1 is a possible D gene (6 bases). CDR1 MNHEY and CDR2 SMNVEV come from the germline V gene (reference sequence). The CDR3 is made up of 12 amino acids. The germline V and J ends were trimmed by 8 bases and 3 bases, with 8 bases remaining between them. CDR3 residues: CASSDSKNIQYF. CDR3 coding DNA: TGTGCCAGCTCGGACAGCAAAAACATTCAGTACTTC.

The sample holds a few counts of this clonotype. The rearrangement uses TRBV6-2 or TRBV6-3 and TRBJ1-1, with D hard to call. Trimming shortened V by 2 bases and J by 8 bases, and 15 bases separated the two germline ends. Germline-derived CDR1 and CDR2 are MNHEY and SVGEGT. CDR3 length equals 14 residues. CDR3 sequence: CASSYPPQPAEAFF. DNA of the CDR3: TGTGCCAGCAGTTACCCCCCACAGCCCGCAGAAGCTTTCTTT.

The chain is built from TRBV13 and TRBJ2-5; 7 nucleotides match TRBD1. Germline CDR1 reads PRHDT; CDR2 reads FYEKMQ (reference sequence). V dropped 4 bases and J dropped 4; count of bases not matched to a gene: 6. This CDR3 has 14 residues. CDR3 sequence (DNA): TGTGCCAGCAGCTCAAACAGGGGCCCAGAGACCCAGTACTTC. Protein sequence: CASSSNRGPETQYF.

The sample holds many counts of this clonotype. The rearrangement uses TRBV11-1 and TRBJ2-1; the D gene is possibly TRBD2 (6 bases). Trimming removed 6 bases at V and 7 bases at J, with 19 bases between. CDR1 and CDR2 (germline): SGHAT, FQDESV (reference sequence). The CDR3 has 15 amino acids. The CDR3 DNA reads TGTGCCAGCAGGCCGGGGACTTCCGAAGTTAATGAGCAGTTCTTC. Encoded protein: CASRPGTSEVNEQFF.

Note on this clonotype: The junction and the germline gene differ at one end; a read error may be behind it. The chain couples TRBV11-2 to TRBJ2-3, with a tentative D call TRBD2 (5 bases). Germline loops: CDR1 SGHAT, CDR2 FQNNGV. The CDR3 totals 16 residues. CDR3 nucleotide sequence: TGTGCAAGCAGCCCCGGGATGTGGCTAAGCACAGATACGACGTATTTT. Protein sequence: CASSPGMWLSTDTTYF.

This clonotype was recorded a few times. The rearrangement joins TRBV6-2 or TRBV6-3 to TRBJ2-1, with a weak D call TRBD2 (6 bases). In germline, CDR1 is MNHEY, CDR2 SVGEGT. V was clipped by 6 bases and J by 3 bases, with 18 bases between them. The CDR3 length is 16 residues. The CDR3 DNA reads TGTGCCAGCAGCCCGTCCGGCGGGATTAGCTACAATGAGCAGTTCTTC. Amino acid sequence: CASSPSGGISYNEQFF.

This clonotype was counted ten times or more. This sequence joins TRBV19 and TRBJ2-1; TRBD2 aligns across 9 bases. There are 16 residues in the CDR3. Germline assignment: CDR1 LNHDA and CDR2 SQIVND (reference sequence). With 5 bases clipped from V and 4 bases from J, the junction kept 9 bases outside the gene matches. The CDR3 DNA sequence: TGTGCCAGTAGTCCTTCGAGCGGGAGGCGGTACAATGAGCAGTTCTTC. It codes for CASSPSSGRRYNEQFF.

As concerns this clonotype: This may be a read error, as it is one base from a much larger clone. This chain links TRBV14 with TRBJ1-1; D call uncertain. Germline loops: CDR1 SGHDN, CDR2 FVKESK. This CDR3 region has 17 residues. V was shortened by 3 bases and J by 0 bases, with 17 bases between the two germline ends. The CDR3 reads CASSQNDPVTLNTEAFF. Written as DNA, the CDR3 is TGTGCCAGCAGCCAGAACGACCCCGTGACACTGAACACTGAAGCTTTCTTT.